This record concerns one T cell receptor beta chain sequence. The data stem from a study of OX40 agonist ivuxolimab in advanced cancers. Study in general: Patients treated during dose escalation were battling hepatocellular carcinoma, melanoma, renal cell or head and neck cancer.

Assay used: immunoSEQ multiplex PCR; TCRdb lists only in-frame clones, some missing. The profile covers 100,000 to 110,000 clones, with around 93% appearing a single time and 0.54% taken by the ten largest. The CDR3 consists of 14 residues. The germline V gene has CDR1 MNHEY and CDR2 SVGAGI. With 2 bases removed from V and 8 bases from J, the gap between germline ends came to 15 bases. Prior autoimmune disease or systemic immunosuppression barred patients. The chain couples TRBV6-5 to TRBJ1-2; D call uncertain. The sample here was CD4+ or CD8+ T cells sorted from blood, taken in a trial of the OX40 agonist ivuxolimab. The sequence was obtained from an adult with an advanced solid tumor such as melanoma, head and neck, liver or kidney cancer. The CDR3 nucleotides read TGTGCCAGCAGTTACAGGGCAGCCCTCCGCGGCTACACCTTC. Protein sequence: CASSYRAALRGYTF.